This T cell receptor beta chain stems from a study of shared clonotypes between healthy human individuals. Study details: The study used three CD4 naive, three CD4 memory, two CD8 naive and one CD8 memory plate per donor.

CDR1 is KGHSH and CDR2 is LQKENI in the germline V gene. There are 15 residues in the CDR3. Trimming pared 3 bases from V and 1 base from J, leaving 9 bases between. The study, taken as a whole, reports: Richness estimates generally favored naive over memory subsets. Clonotypes shared by all four donors outscored non-shared clonotypes in generation probability.

Using immunoSEQ multiplex PCR, the repertoire was profiled, and TCRdb retains in-frame clones only, with some absent. The table lists some 2.4 million clones, more than 85% of them singletons. The donors were all Caucasian adults (living in Nashville, Tennessee). A note on this clone: Its specificity is unknown.

The origin of this receptor is a young man in good health. Some clones in this sample may be carry-over from other donors' samples. The source material was naive CD4+ T cells from PBMCs. This sample's subset: CD45RA+ positively selected. V and J are TRBV18 and TRBJ2-2; unclear D gene. This chain's CDR3 is CASSPFFGNTGELFF. The CDR3, as DNA: TGTGCCAGCTCACCTTTCTTCGGGAACACCGGGGAGCTGTTTTTT. Full variable domain (remainder filled in from reference TRBV18 and TRBJ2-2): NAGVMQNPRHLVRRRGQEARLRCSPMKGHSHVYWYRQLPEEGLKFMVYLQKENIIDESGMPKERFSAEFPKEGPSILRIQQVVRGDSAAYFCASSPFFGNTGELFFGEGSRLTVL.